What follows are 5 T cell receptor beta chains derived from one specimen sequenced in a study of T cell repertoires in cytomegalovirus infection (dated by TCRdb to between 2018 and 2021). Data came from an Illumina HiSeq 1500. TCRdb itself trimmed the public reads at Q25 with fastp, ran MiXCR and retained productive beta chains. Rows are unified per CDR3 protein, each entry keeping the most common DNA and genes. The sample contains roughly 230,000 distinct CDR3 sequences, roughly 22% of them found a single time. The ten largest clones represent 18% of the sample. The sample consisted of CD8+ T cells from PBMCs. The receptors here all came from a human donor in good health (CMV status not recorded). Some clones in this sample may be carry-over from other donors' samples.

The genes are TRBV12-3 or TRBV12-4 and TRBJ1-2; a possible D gene is TRBD1 (6 bases). This CDR3 has 15 residues. Between the trimmed V and J ends, which lost 6 bases and 8 bases, there was a span of 22 bases. The CDR3, as DNA: TGTGCCAGCAGCCCCCAATGGGGGGGCGCCCTAGGCTACACCTTC. Protein sequence: CASSPQWGGALGYTF.

Comments on this clonotype: This CDR3 fails to terminate in the conserved phenylalanine or tryptophan, so it likely reflects a read error. CDR3 DNA sequence: TGTGCCAGCAGCTTACCGACTAGCGGGAGGAAGACCCAGTACTCC. Protein: CASSLPTSGRKTQYS. The V and J genes are TRBV7-9 and TRBJ2-5; 13 nucleotides line up with TRBD2. The CDR3 covers 15 residues. Germline trimming cut 2 bases from V and 6 bases from J; bases unmatched to any gene: 3. The germline CDR1 and CDR2 sequences are SEHNR and FQNEAQ (reference sequence).

In the case of this clonotype: Just one base apart from a much larger clone, this may be a read error. The chain carries TRBV7-8 and TRBJ2-5; 10 nucleotides align to TRBD1. The CDR3 has 14 residues. CDR1 is SGHVS, CDR2 FQNEAQ, per germline. The CDR3 spells CAGSLPGQGTPSYF. In DNA, the CDR3 is TGTGCCGGCAGTCTGCCGGGACAGGGGACCCCCTCGTACTTC.

The chain joins TRBV6-5 to TRBJ1-2; 7 bases are a match to TRBD1. Germline V gene sequence: CDR1 MNHEY, CDR2 SVGAGI. Trimming took 2 bases from V and 6 from J; bases not matched to a gene: 6. This CDR3 region has 14 residues. The CDR3 DNA reads as TGTGCCAGCAGTTACGATGAGGGGGCGAATGGCTACACCTTC. Its translation is CASSYDEGANGYTF.

This clonotype was observed at least ten times. This sequence joins TRBV12-3 or TRBV12-4 and TRBJ1-2; D is uncertain. V lost 6 bases and J lost 4, with 12 bases in between. This CDR3 is 13 amino acids long. CDR3 region: CASRPLRGYGYTF. Written as DNA, the CDR3 is TGTGCCAGCAGGCCACTCCGGGGCTATGGCTACACCTTC.